This T cell receptor (beta chain) was retrieved from a study of blood T cells in healthy people across ages. Note on this clonotype: Antigen specificity is unknown.

Every sample had a minimum of 6 million PBMCs isolated. Per sample, at least 5 micrograms of total RNA were extracted. The second PCR ran about 6 to 12 cycles with a sample-barcoded 5' primer and J-beta primers. TCRdb itself ran the 5' RACE reads through MiXCR, one entry per CDR3 protein. In the table there are hundreds of thousands of distinct CDR3 sequences, more than 40% of which are singletons. General observations from the study: The study found more naive CD4+ cells and higher diversity in long-lived than aged donors.

CDR3 length: 15 amino acids. The V segment lost 6 bases and the J segment 2 bases; nucleotides outside the gene matches: 9. CDR1 and CDR2 (germline): DFQATT, SNEGSKA (reference sequence). The chain employs TRBV20-1 and TRBJ2-7, with 11 bases fitting TRBD2. The sample consisted of blood. This clonotype was sampled from an older woman in good health. The CDR3 DNA reads as TGCAGTGCCTCCGGGACTAGCGGAACCCCCTACGAGCAGTACTTC. This translates into CSASGTSGTPYEQYF.